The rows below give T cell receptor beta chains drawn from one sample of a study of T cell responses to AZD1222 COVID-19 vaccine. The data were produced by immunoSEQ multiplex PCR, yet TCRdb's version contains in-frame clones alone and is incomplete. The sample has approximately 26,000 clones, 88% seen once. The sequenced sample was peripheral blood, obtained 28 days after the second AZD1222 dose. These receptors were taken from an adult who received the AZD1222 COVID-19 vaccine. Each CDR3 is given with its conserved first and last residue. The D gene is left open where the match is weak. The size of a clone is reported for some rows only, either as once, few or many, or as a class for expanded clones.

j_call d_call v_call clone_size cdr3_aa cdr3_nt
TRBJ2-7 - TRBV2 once CAGSQGTYEQYF TGTGCCGGATCACAGGGAACCTACGAGCAGTACTTC
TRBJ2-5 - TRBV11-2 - CASSLGLVGETQYF TGTGCCAGCAGCCTGGGACTGGTCGGTGAGACCCAGTACTTC
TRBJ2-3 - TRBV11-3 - CASSLQNTDTQYF TGTGCCAGCAGCTTACAGAACACAGATACGCAGTATTTT
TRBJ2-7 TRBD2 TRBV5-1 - CASSLTTSGGTVSYEQYF TGCGCCAGCAGCTTGACGACTAGCGGGGGGACTGTTAGCTACGAGCAGTACTTC
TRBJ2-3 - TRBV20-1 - CSASREGTDTQYF TGCAGTGCTAGTAGGGAGGGCACAGATACGCAGTATTTT
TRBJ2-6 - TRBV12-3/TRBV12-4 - CATAPSGANVLTF TGTGCCACCGCCCCCTCTGGGGCCAACGTCCTGACTTTC
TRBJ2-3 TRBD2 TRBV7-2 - CASRRLAGGSDTQYF TGTGCCAGCAGACGACTAGCGGGGGGCTCAGATACGCAGTATTTT
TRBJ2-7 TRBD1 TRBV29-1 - CSVRDRRFYEQYF TGCAGCGTACGGGACAGGAGGTTCTACGAGCAGTACTTC
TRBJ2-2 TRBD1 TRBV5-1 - CASSPRQGYGGELFF TGCGCCAGCAGCCCGCGACAGGGGTACGGCGGGGAGCTGTTTTTT
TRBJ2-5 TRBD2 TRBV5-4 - CASSEGTSRSETQYF TGTGCCAGCAGCGAAGGGACTAGCCGATCGGAGACCCAGTACTTC
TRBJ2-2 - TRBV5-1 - CASSLEVANGELFF TGCGCCAGCAGCTTGGAGGTAGCTAACGGGGAGCTGTTTTTT
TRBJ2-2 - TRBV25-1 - CASSEGGELFF TGTGCCAGCAGTGAAGGGGGGGAGCTGTTTTTT
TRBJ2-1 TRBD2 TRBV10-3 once CAIRIAGDNEQFF TGTGCCATCAGGATAGCGGGAGACAATGAGCAGTTCTTC
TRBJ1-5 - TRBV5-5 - CASSSIDSSNQPQHF TGTGCCAGCAGCTCAATAGACAGTAGCAATCAGCCCCAGCATTTT
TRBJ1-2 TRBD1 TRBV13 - CASSLNRQGTYGYTF TGTGCCAGCAGCTTGAACCGACAGGGAACCTATGGCTACACCTTC
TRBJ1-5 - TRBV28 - CASSPGTYYSNQPQHF TGTGCCAGCAGTCCTGGGACCTACTATAGCAATCAGCCCCAGCATTTT
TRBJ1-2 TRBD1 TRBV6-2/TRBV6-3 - CASSDRDYGYTF TGTGCCAGCAGTGACAGGGACTATGGCTACACCTTC
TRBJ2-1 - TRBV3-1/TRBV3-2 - CASSQGVGLSYNEQFF TGTGCCAGCAGCCAAGGGGTGGGCCTATCCTACAATGAGCAGTTCTTC
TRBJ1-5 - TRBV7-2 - CASSLVTNQPQHF TGTGCCAGCAGCTTAGTAACGAATCAGCCCCAGCATTTT
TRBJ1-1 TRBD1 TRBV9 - CASSVQTGTEAFF TGTGCCAGCAGCGTCCAGACAGGGACTGAAGCTTTCTTT
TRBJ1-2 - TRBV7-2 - CASSPTPDSVANYGYTF TGTGCCAGCAGCCCTACGCCCGACAGTGTAGCTAACTATGGCTACACCTTC
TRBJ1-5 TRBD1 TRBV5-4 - CASSGDRGQPQHF TGTGCCAGCAGCGGGGACAGGGGTCAGCCCCAGCATTTT
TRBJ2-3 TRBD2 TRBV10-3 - CAISDPSGGPSDTQYF TGTGCCATCAGTGACCCTAGCGGGGGCCCCTCGGATACGCAGTATTTT
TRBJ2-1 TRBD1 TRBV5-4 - CASSPLTGGPNGDEQFF TGTGCCAGCAGCCCCCTGACAGGGGGCCCCAACGGGGATGAGCAGTTCTTC
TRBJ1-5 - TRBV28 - CASRLSLAGNQPQHF TGTGCCAGCAGACTTTCCCTGGCGGGCAATCAGCCCCAGCATTTT
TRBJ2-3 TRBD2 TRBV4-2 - CANQPRGVGTDTQYF TGTGCGAACCAACCCCGGGGGGTGGGCACAGATACGCAGTATTTT
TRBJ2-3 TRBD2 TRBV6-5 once CASGLGLGTDTQYF TGTGCCAGCGGACTAGGGCTAGGCACAGATACGCAGTATTTT
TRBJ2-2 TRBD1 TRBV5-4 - CASSGHPGQGSGELFF TGTGCCAGCAGCGGACACCCGGGACAGGGTTCCGGGGAGCTGTTTTTT
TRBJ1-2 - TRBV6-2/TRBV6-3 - CASSTGRGPWGYTF TGTGCCAGCAGTACCGGCAGGGGCCCGTGGGGCTACACCTTC
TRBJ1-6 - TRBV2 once CASSTGSYNSPLHF TGTGCCAGCAGTACAGGGTCCTATAATTCACCCCTCCACTTT
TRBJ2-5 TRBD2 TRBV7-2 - CASSSGLAGGRGETQYF TGTGCCAGCAGCTCGGGACTAGCGGGGGGCCGGGGAGAGACCCAGTACTTC
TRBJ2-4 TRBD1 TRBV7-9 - CASSLAGTGATLAKNIQYF TGTGCCAGCAGCTTAGCTGGGACAGGGGCCACCTTAGCCAAAAACATTCAGTACTTC
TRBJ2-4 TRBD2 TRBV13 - CASSLNRGVGAKNIQYF TGTGCCAGCAGTTTAAACCGGGGGGTTGGAGCCAAAAACATTCAGTACTTC
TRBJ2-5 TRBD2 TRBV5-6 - CASSFRGGAQETQYF TGTGCCAGCAGCTTCCGCGGGGGAGCTCAAGAGACCCAGTACTTC
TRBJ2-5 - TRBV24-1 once CATSDSLAAETQYF TGTGCCACCAGTGATTCCCTAGCTGCAGAGACCCAGTACTTC
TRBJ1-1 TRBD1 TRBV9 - CASSADRDTEAFF TGTGCCAGCAGCGCCGACAGGGACACTGAAGCTTTCTTT
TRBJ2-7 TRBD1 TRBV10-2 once CASSEYRDSYEQYF TGCGCCAGCAGTGAGTACCGGGACAGCTACGAGCAGTACTTC
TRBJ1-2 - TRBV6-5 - CASSRGSLYGYTF TGTGCCTCCTCCCGGGGTAGCTTATATGGCTACACCTTC
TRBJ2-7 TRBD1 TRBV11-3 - CASSSGTGSGEQYF TGTGCCAGCAGCTCTGGGACAGGGTCAGGGGAGCAGTACTTC
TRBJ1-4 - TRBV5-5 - CASSKGPHATNEKLFF TGTGCCAGCAGCAAGGGACCTCATGCAACTAATGAAAAACTGTTTTTT
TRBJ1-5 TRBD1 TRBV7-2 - CASSYQGGNQPQHF TGTGCCAGCAGCTATCAGGGGGGAAATCAGCCCCAGCATTTT
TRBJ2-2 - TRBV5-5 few CASSRDYSTGELFF TGTGCCAGCAGCCGTGACTATTCGACCGGGGAGCTGTTTTTT
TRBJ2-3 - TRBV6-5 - CASSYGGPGTDTQYF TGTGCCAGCAGTTACGGGGGACCGGGTACAGATACGCAGTATTTT
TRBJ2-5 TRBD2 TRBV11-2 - CASSPGTSRGETQYF TGTGCCAGCAGCCCCGGGACTAGTAGGGGAGAGACCCAGTACTTC
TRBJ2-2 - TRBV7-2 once CASSLASANTGELFF TGTGCCAGCAGCTTAGCCAGCGCGAACACCGGGGAGCTGTTTTTT
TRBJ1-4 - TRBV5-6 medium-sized CASSLGRFATNEKLFF TGTGCCAGCAGCTTGGGGCGGTTTGCAACTAATGAAAAACTGTTTTTT
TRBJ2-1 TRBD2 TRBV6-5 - CASSSRTSRNEQFF TGTGCCAGCAGTTCGCGGACTAGTAGGAATGAGCAGTTCTTC
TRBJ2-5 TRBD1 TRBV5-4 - CASSPRGRGETQYF TGTGCCAGCAGCCCGAGGGGGCGCGGGGAGACCCAGTACTTC
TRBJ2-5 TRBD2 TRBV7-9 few CASSSGDEGWTQYF TGTGCCAGCAGCAGCGGGGACGAGGGGTGGACCCAGTACTTC
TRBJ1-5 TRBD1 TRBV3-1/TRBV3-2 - CASSQAGTGVNQPQHF TGTGCCAGCAGCCAAGCCGGGACAGGGGTCAATCAGCCCCAGCATTTT
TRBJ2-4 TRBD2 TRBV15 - CATSRDGGVKNIQYF TGTGCCACCAGCAGAGATGGGGGGGTCAAAAACATTCAGTACTTC
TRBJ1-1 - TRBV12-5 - CASGLVLSPGMNTEAFF TGTGCTAGTGGTTTGGTACTAAGTCCAGGTATGAACACTGAAGCTTTCTTT
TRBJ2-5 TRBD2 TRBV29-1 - CSAGPGLLQETQYF TGCAGCGCGGGGCCGGGACTATTACAAGAGACCCAGTACTTC
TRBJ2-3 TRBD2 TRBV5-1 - CASSRTVSRGVDTQYF TGCGCCAGCAGCCGGACCGTCTCGCGGGGGGTGGATACGCAGTATTTT